This TCR beta chain was documented in a study of cytomegalovirus exposure and HLA in healthy donors. The protocol was immunoSEQ multiplex PCR, while the TCRdb copy is restricted to in-frame clones and leaves out a portion. The profile shows some 150,000 clones, 70% to 90% of them singletons. Looked up from germline, CDR1 is SGHTA and CDR2 is FQGTGA. The CDR3 length is 13 residues. After removal of 1 base from V and 9 bases from J, the junction contained 3 bases not matched to a gene. The sequence was collected from a man between 18 and 29 years old in good health and CMV-seropositive. The chain combines TRBV7-3 with TRBJ2-1, with 7 nucleotides matching TRBD1. Material for sequencing was PBMCs. CDR3 in DNA: TGTGCCAGCAGCTTAAGTCAGGGGGTTGAGCAGTTCTTC. Translation: CASSLSQGVEQFF.